Here is one T cell receptor beta chain with its context. These data belong to a study of blood T cell repertoires in COVID-19. In the study's own analysis: Reference gene primer amplification gave estimated nucleated cell counts. Produced via immunoSEQ multiplex PCR; TCRdb's table is partial and in-frame only. V, J and clone size reflect that table, while D and trimming were determined from the DNA. The table lists more than 95,000 clones, 90% to 95% of them singletons. This CDR3 region has 17 residues. The junction had 11 bases not matched to a gene; V was cut back by 1 base and J by 5 bases. From germline, CDR1 is SGHRS and CDR2 YFSETQ.

This receptor was obtained from a human donor in a cohort sampled during active COVID-19. Source material: peripheral blood. V and J are TRBV5-1 and TRBJ2-5; 10 positions match TRBD2. CDR3 bases: TGCGCCAGCAGCTTGTGGCTAGCGGGGGTATTGGTTGAGACCCAGTACTTC. Encoded protein: CASSLWLAGVLVETQYF. Full variable domain (outside the CDR3, taken from reference TRBV5-1 and TRBJ2-5): KAGVTQTPRYLIKTRGQQVTLSCSPISGHRSVSWYQQTPGQGLQFLFEYFSETQRNKGNFPGRFSGRQFSNSRSEMNVSTLELGDSALYLCASSLWLAGVLVETQYFGPGTRLLVL.